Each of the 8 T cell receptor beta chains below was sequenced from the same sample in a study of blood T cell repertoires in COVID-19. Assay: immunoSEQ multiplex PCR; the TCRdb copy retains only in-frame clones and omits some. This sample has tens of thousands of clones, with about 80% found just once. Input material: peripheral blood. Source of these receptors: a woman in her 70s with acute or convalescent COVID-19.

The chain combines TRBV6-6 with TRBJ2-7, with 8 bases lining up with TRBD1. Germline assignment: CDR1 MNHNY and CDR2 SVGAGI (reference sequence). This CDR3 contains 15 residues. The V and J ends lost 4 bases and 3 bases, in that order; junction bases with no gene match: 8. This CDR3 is CASSLPTGVGYEQYF. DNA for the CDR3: TGTGCCAGCAGTTTACCGACAGGGGTAGGCTACGAGCAGTACTTC.

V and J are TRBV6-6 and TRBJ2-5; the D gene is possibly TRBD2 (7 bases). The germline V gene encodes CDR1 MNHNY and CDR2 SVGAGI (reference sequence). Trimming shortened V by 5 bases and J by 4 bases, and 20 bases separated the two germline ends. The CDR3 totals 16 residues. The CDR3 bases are TGTGCCAGCAGTAAATCTAAAGGGGGGGGGCCAGAGACCCAGTACTTC. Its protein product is CASSKSKGGGPETQYF.

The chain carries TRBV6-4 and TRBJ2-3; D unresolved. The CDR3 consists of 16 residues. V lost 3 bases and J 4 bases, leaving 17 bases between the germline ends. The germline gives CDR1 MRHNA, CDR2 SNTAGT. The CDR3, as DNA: TGTGCCAGCAGTGAATTCCGGGTAGCCGGCCCAGATACGCAGTATTTT. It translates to CASSEFRVAGPDTQYF.

CDR3 loop: CASDRADFRGYTF. The CDR3 bases are TGTGCCAGCGACAGGGCGGATTTTCGTGGCTACACCTTC. This chain connects TRBV19 to TRBJ1-2, with 7 bases fitting TRBD1. The trim removed 9 bases at V and 7 bases at J, leaving 11 bases unmatched. CDR3 length equals 13 residues. In germline, CDR1 is LNHDA, CDR2 SQIVND (reference sequence).

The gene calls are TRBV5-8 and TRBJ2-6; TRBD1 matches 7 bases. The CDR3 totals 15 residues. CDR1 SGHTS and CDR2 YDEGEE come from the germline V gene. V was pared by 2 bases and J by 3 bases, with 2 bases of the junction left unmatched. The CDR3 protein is CASSLRGRGANVLTF. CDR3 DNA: TGTGCCAGCAGCTTAAGGGGGCGTGGGGCCAACGTCCTGACTTTC.

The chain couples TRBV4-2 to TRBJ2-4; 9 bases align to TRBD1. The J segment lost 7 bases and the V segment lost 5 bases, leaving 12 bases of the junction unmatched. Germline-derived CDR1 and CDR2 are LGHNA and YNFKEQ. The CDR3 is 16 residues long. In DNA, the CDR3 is TGTGCCAGCAGCTTAGGGTCCACAGGGGGCGACAACATTCAGTACTTC. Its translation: CASSLGSTGGDNIQYF.

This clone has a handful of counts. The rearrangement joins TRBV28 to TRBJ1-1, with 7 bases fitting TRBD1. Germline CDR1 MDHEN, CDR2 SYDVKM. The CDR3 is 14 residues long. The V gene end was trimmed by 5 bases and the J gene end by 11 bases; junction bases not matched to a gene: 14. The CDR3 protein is CASSPPQGGGTAFF. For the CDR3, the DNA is TGTGCCAGCAGTCCACCCCAAGGGGGCGGGACTGCTTTCTTT. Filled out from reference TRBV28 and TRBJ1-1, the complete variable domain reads DVKVTQSSRYLVKRTGEKVFLECVQDMDHENMFWYRQDPGLGLRLIYFSYDVKMKEKGDIPEGYSVSREKKERFSLILESASTNQTSMYLCASSPPQGGGTAFFGQGTRLTVV.

CDR3 DNA sequence: TGTGCCACCAGCCGGGGGGATACGCAGTATTTT. Protein sequence: CATSRGDTQYF. The chain joins TRBV15 to TRBJ2-3, with D possibly being TRBD2 (6 bases). CDR1 and CDR2 (germline): LNHNV, YYDKDF (reference sequence). This CDR3 is built from 11 residues. The V end was cut by 5 bases, the J end by 6 bases, with 6 bases between.